The 2 T cell receptor beta chains listed next were all sequenced from one sample in a study of response to subunit inactivated influenza vaccine (dated by TCRdb to the late 2010s). Libraries were constructed by RT-PCR. For sequencing, an Illumina HiSeq 2500 was employed. TCRdb reprocessed the public reads (quality trimming at Q25 with fastp, clone calling with MiXCR) and kept in-frame beta chains. Merged by CDR3 protein, the rows form single entries marked with the most common genes and DNA. Present in this sample are 170,000 or so distinct CDR3 sequences, around a tenth of which were seen just once. 35% to 40% of the sample comes from the top ten. Sequences were derived from CD8+ T cells sorted from PBMCs, sampled about 24 months after vaccination. The receptors here all came from a man between 50 and 69 years old who received an inactivated influenza vaccine. Donor details come from another sample of the same person, matched by shared clones.

This clonotype was recorded many times. V is TRBV2 and J is TRBJ2-5; the match to TRBD1 covers 7 bases. J gave up 2 bases and V 2 bases, and 14 bases lay outside the gene matches. CDR1 SNHLY and CDR2 FYNNEI come from the germline V gene. CDR3 length: 18 residues. The CDR3 nucleotides read TGTGCCAGCAGTGAAAGGGCATATGGGACAGTGCGGCAAGAGACCCAGTACTTC. The encoded protein is CASSERAYGTVRQETQYF.

J is TRBJ1-2 and V is TRBV12-3 or TRBV12-4; D unresolved. V lost 3 bases and J lost 3, with 11 bases in between. This CDR3 is built from 14 residues. The CDR3 reads CASSLGPPYYGYTF. DNA for the CDR3: TGTGCCAGCAGTTTGGGCCCTCCTTACTATGGCTACACCTTC.